The rows below give T cell receptor beta chains drawn from one sample of a study of T cells in Graves' hyperthyroidism and ophthalmopathy. TCRdb reprocessed the multiplex PCR reads with MiXCR, giving one entry per CDR3 protein. In the table there are approximately 620,000 distinct CDR3 sequences, 14% of which are singletons. Sequenced sample: blood. The source is a woman between 25 and 40 years old with Graves' hyperthyroidism that later progressed to Graves' ophthalmopathy. Each CDR3 is given with its conserved first and last residue. The D gene is left open where the match is weak. Rows may omit the clone size; those that give it use once, few, many or a size class.

v_call: TRBV24-1; clone_size: .; d_call: TRBD2; j_call: TRBJ2-1; cdr3_aa: CATRGLAGADREQFF; cdr3_nt: TGTGCCACCCGCGGTCTAGCGGGAGCGGATAGGGAGCAGTTCTTC
v_call: TRBV19; clone_size: few; d_call: .; j_call: TRBJ2-1; cdr3_aa: CASSIVRSAYNEQFF; cdr3_nt: TGTGCCAGTAGTATAGTTCGGAGCGCCTACAATGAGCAGTTCTTC
v_call: TRBV11-2; clone_size: many; d_call: .; j_call: TRBJ1-2; cdr3_aa: CASSPTGTNYGYTF; cdr3_nt: TGTGCCAGCAGCCCCACGGGGACGAACTATGGCTACACCTTC
v_call: TRBV18; clone_size: many; d_call: TRBD1; j_call: TRBJ1-1; cdr3_aa: CASSQGGQGPEAFF; cdr3_nt: TGTGCCAGCTCCCAGGGGGGACAGGGTCCTGAAGCTTTCTTT
v_call: TRBV5-6; clone_size: few; d_call: TRBD1; j_call: TRBJ2-2; cdr3_aa: CASSLLLTGVTGELFF; cdr3_nt: TGTGCCAGCAGCTTGTTGCTGACAGGGGTTACCGGGGAGCTGTTTTTT
v_call: TRBV11-2; clone_size: many; d_call: TRBD1; j_call: TRBJ1-6; cdr3_aa: CASSPGQGLNSPLHF; cdr3_nt: TGTGCCAGCAGCCCCGGACAGGGCCTTAATTCACCCCTCCACTTT
v_call: TRBV6-1; clone_size: .; d_call: TRBD1; j_call: TRBJ2-5; cdr3_aa: CASSSPGQGIETQYF; cdr3_nt: TGTGCCAGCAGTTCGCCTGGACAGGGGATCGAGACCCAGTACTTC
v_call: TRBV11-3; clone_size: many; d_call: TRBD1; j_call: TRBJ2-1; cdr3_aa: CASSPRPGTGSEQFF; cdr3_nt: TGTGCCAGCAGCCCGCGTCCCGGGACAGGGTCTGAGCAGTTCTTC
v_call: TRBV11-2; clone_size: many; d_call: .; j_call: TRBJ2-7; cdr3_aa: CASSLVRGLSYEQYF; cdr3_nt: TGTGCCAGCAGCTTAGTTCGGGGACTCTCCTACGAGCAGTACTTC
v_call: TRBV11-2; clone_size: .; d_call: TRBD1; j_call: TRBJ2-7; cdr3_aa: CASTRTGVDEQYF; cdr3_nt: TGTGCCAGCACCCGAACAGGGGTCGACGAGCAGTACTTC
v_call: TRBV27; clone_size: few; d_call: .; j_call: TRBJ2-2; cdr3_aa: CASIPGRGANTGELSF; cdr3_nt: TGTGCCAGCATTCCAGGCAGGGGGGCGAACACCGGGGAGCTGTCTTTT
v_call: TRBV11-2; clone_size: once; d_call: TRBD1; j_call: TRBJ2-7; cdr3_aa: CASSGSGTGNYEQYF; cdr3_nt: TGTGCCAGCAGCGGGTCCGGGACAGGGAACTACGAGCAGTACTTC
v_call: TRBV7-9; clone_size: many; d_call: .; j_call: TRBJ1-2; cdr3_aa: CASSFSDGYTF; cdr3_nt: TGTGCCAGCAGCTTTTCTGATGGCTACACCTTC
v_call: TRBV4-1; clone_size: many; d_call: TRBD1; j_call: TRBJ2-7; cdr3_aa: CASSLIGTGVNEQYF; cdr3_nt: TGCGCCAGCAGCCTGATCGGGACAGGCGTCAACGAGCAGTACTTC
v_call: TRBV12-3/TRBV12-4; clone_size: many; d_call: .; j_call: TRBJ2-7; cdr3_aa: CASSLGEEAYEQYF; cdr3_nt: TGTGCCAGCAGTTTAGGGGAAGAAGCCTACGAGCAGTACTTC
v_call: TRBV18; clone_size: many; d_call: TRBD1; j_call: TRBJ1-4; cdr3_aa: CASSHPDRGRSNEKLFF; cdr3_nt: TGTGCCAGCTCACACCCGGACAGGGGGCGAAGTAATGAAAAACTGTTTTTT
v_call: TRBV12-3/TRBV12-4; clone_size: many; d_call: .; j_call: TRBJ2-5; cdr3_aa: CASSLTTEQETQYF; cdr3_nt: TGTGCCAGCAGTTTAACTACAGAGCAAGAGACCCAGTACTTC
v_call: TRBV10-1; clone_size: .; d_call: .; j_call: TRBJ2-7; cdr3_aa: CASSESPGEGEQYF; cdr3_nt: TGCGCCAGCAGTGAGTCCCCCGGCGAGGGCGAGCAGTACTTC
v_call: TRBV2; clone_size: many; d_call: .; j_call: TRBJ1-1; cdr3_aa: CASSGGRVASWNTEAFF; cdr3_nt: TGTGCCAGCAGTGGGGGGAGGGTCGCTAGCTGGAACACTGAAGCTTTCTTT
v_call: TRBV27; clone_size: many; d_call: .; j_call: TRBJ2-5; cdr3_aa: CASSPRRREVQETQYF; cdr3_nt: TGTGCCAGCAGTCCGCGGCGAAGGGAGGTCCAAGAGACCCAGTACTTC
v_call: TRBV29-1; clone_size: many; d_call: .; j_call: TRBJ1-3; cdr3_aa: CSVEERRAGNTIYF; cdr3_nt: TGCAGCGTTGAAGAGCGAAGGGCTGGAAACACCATATATTTT
v_call: TRBV11-3; clone_size: many; d_call: .; j_call: TRBJ2-5; cdr3_aa: CASSRTEETQYF; cdr3_nt: TGTGCCAGCAGCCGGACAGAAGAGACCCAGTACTTC
v_call: TRBV24-1; clone_size: many; d_call: TRBD2; j_call: TRBJ2-1; cdr3_aa: CATSDNSGRALNEQFF; cdr3_nt: TGTGCCACCAGTGATAATAGCGGGAGGGCCCTCAATGAGCAGTTCTTC
v_call: TRBV2; clone_size: few; d_call: .; j_call: TRBJ2-7; cdr3_aa: CASSTRDPTDGSEQYF; cdr3_nt: TGTGCCAGCAGTACCCGGGACCCGACCGACGGGAGCGAGCAGTACTTC
v_call: TRBV6-5; clone_size: many; d_call: .; j_call: TRBJ1-2; cdr3_aa: CASRHNYGYTF; cdr3_nt: TGTGCCAGCAGACACAACTATGGCTACACCTTC
v_call: TRBV27; clone_size: .; d_call: TRBD2; j_call: TRBJ2-3; cdr3_aa: CASSVGLDTTDTQYF; cdr3_nt: TGTGCCAGCAGTGTGGGACTAGATACCACAGATACGCAGTATTTT
v_call: TRBV3-1; clone_size: many; d_call: TRBD2; j_call: TRBJ2-1; cdr3_aa: CASSQVPSGSYNEQFF; cdr3_nt: TGTGCCAGCAGCCAAGTCCCTAGCGGGAGCTACAATGAGCAGTTCTTC
v_call: TRBV5-1; clone_size: .; d_call: TRBD2; j_call: TRBJ2-7; cdr3_aa: CASSLAGDYYEQYF; cdr3_nt: TGCGCCAGCAGCTTGGCCGGGGACTACTACGAGCAGTACTTC
v_call: TRBV7-3; clone_size: few; d_call: .; j_call: TRBJ2-7; cdr3_aa: CASSPVRTPGYEQYF; cdr3_nt: TGTGCCAGCAGCCCGGTGAGGACCCCAGGGTACGAGCAGTACTTC
v_call: TRBV5-1; clone_size: many; d_call: .; j_call: TRBJ1-5; cdr3_aa: CASSLNGVTQPQHF; cdr3_nt: TGCGCCAGCAGCTTGAACGGGGTGACTCAGCCCCAGCATTTT
v_call: TRBV11-2; clone_size: many; d_call: .; j_call: TRBJ1-1; cdr3_aa: CASSLVRSLNTEAFF; cdr3_nt: TGTGCCAGCAGCTTAGTAAGGTCTCTGAACACTGAAGCTTTCTTT
v_call: TRBV7-2; clone_size: many; d_call: .; j_call: TRBJ2-1; cdr3_aa: CASSSREQVSNEQFF; cdr3_nt: TGTGCCAGCAGCTCCCGCGAGCAGGTGTCCAATGAGCAGTTCTTC
v_call: TRBV5-1; clone_size: .; d_call: .; j_call: TRBJ1-2; cdr3_aa: CASSQDRPITYTF; cdr3_nt: TGCGCCAGCAGCCAAGACAGGCCAATCACCTACACCTTC
v_call: TRBV7-9; clone_size: many; d_call: .; j_call: TRBJ2-1; cdr3_aa: CASSSRALDLQQFF; cdr3_nt: TGTGCCAGCAGCTCTCGTGCACTAGACTTACAGCAGTTCTTC
v_call: TRBV19; clone_size: few; d_call: .; j_call: TRBJ1-5; cdr3_aa: CASSIDTNSNQPQHF; cdr3_nt: TGTGCCAGTAGTATCGACACCAATAGCAATCAGCCCCAGCATTTT
v_call: TRBV30; clone_size: many; d_call: TRBD1; j_call: TRBJ1-1; cdr3_aa: CASGDDREFDSFF; cdr3_nt: TGTGCCTCGGGGGATGACAGGGAGTTTGATTCTTTCTTT
v_call: TRBV15; clone_size: few; d_call: TRBD1; j_call: TRBJ1-1; cdr3_aa: CATSRDLSGQAFSEAFF; cdr3_nt: TGTGCCACCAGCAGAGATTTGTCGGGACAGGCTTTCTCTGAAGCTTTCTTT
v_call: TRBV24-1; clone_size: many; d_call: TRBD2; j_call: TRBJ2-1; cdr3_aa: CATSDTGLARNNEQFF; cdr3_nt: TGTGCCACCAGTGATACGGGACTAGCGCGTAACAATGAGCAGTTCTTC
v_call: TRBV2; clone_size: .; d_call: .; j_call: TRBJ2-3; cdr3_aa: CASRKTLDFTDTQYF; cdr3_nt: TGTGCCAGCAGGAAGACCCTAGACTTCACAGATACGCAGTATTTT